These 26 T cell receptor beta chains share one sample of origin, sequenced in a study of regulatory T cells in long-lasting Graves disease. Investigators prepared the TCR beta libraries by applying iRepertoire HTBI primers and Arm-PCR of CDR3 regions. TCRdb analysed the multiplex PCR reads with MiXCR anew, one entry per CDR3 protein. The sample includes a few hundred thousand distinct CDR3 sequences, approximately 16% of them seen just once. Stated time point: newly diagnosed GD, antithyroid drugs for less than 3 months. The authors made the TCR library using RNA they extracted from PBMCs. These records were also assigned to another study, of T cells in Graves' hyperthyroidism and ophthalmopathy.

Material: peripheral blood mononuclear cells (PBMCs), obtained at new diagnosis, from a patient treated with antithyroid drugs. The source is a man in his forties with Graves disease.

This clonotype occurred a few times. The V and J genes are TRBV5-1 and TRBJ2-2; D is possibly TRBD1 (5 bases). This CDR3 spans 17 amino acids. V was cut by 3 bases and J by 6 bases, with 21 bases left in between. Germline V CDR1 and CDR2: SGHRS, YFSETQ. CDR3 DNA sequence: TGCGCCAGCAGCTCCTCCAGGGATCCGCAATCGGCCGGGGAGCTGTTTTTT. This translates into CASSSSRDPQSAGELFF.

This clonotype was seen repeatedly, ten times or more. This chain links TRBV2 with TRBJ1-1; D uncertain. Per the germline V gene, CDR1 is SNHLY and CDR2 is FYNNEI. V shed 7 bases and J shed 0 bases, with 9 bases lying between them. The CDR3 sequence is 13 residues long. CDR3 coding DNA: TGTGCCAGCATACGGGAAATGAACACTGAAGCTTTCTTT. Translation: CASIREMNTEAFF. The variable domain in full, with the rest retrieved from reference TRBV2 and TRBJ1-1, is EPEVTQTPSHQVTQMGQEVILRCVPISNHLYFYWYRQILGQKVEFLVSFYNNEISEKSEIFDDQFSVERPDGSNFTLKIRSTKLEDSAMYFCASIREMNTEAFFGQGTRLTVV.

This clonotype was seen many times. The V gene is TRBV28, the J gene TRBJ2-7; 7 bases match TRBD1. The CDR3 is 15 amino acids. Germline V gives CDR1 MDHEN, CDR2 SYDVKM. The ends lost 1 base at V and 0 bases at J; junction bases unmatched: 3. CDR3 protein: CASSLSDRSSYEQYF. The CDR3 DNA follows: TGTGCCAGCAGTTTATCGGACAGGAGCTCCTACGAGCAGTACTTC.

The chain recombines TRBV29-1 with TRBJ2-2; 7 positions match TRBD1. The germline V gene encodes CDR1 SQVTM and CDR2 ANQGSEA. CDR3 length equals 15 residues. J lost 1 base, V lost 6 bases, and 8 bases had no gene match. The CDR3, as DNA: TGCAGCGTCGCCGGGACAGAGTTGAACACCGGGGAGCTGTTTTTT. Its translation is CSVAGTELNTGELFF.

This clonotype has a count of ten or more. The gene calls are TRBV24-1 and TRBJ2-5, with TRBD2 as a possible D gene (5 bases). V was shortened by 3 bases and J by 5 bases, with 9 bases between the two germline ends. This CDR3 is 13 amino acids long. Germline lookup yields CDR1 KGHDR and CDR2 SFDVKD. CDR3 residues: CATSDRDLETQYF. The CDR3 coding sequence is TGTGCCACCAGTGATCGGGATTTGGAGACCCAGTACTTC.

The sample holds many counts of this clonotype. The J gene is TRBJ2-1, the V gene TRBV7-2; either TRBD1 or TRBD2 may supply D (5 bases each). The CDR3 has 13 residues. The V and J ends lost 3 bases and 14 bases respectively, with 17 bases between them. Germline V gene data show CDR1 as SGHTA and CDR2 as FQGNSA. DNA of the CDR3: TGTGCCAGCAGCTTCTCCGTTGGTAGAGGGGAGTTCTTC. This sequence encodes CASSFSVGRGEFF.

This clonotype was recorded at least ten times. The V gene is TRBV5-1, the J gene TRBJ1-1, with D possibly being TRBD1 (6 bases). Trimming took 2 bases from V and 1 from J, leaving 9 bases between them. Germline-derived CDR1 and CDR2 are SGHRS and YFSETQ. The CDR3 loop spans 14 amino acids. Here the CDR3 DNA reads TGCGCCAGCAGCTTACAGACAGGGAACACTGAAGCTTTCTTT. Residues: CASSLQTGNTEAFF.

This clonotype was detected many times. The chain's CDR3 is CASREGADTGELFF. DNA for the CDR3: TGTGCCAGCCGGGAAGGGGCGGACACCGGGGAGCTGTTTTTT. This chain joins TRBV7-9 and TRBJ2-2; TRBD1 or TRBD2 may be the D gene (5 bases each). The germline V gene has CDR1 SEHNR and CDR2 FQNEAQ (reference sequence). This CDR3 has 14 residues. V lost 8 bases, J lost 3 bases, and 13 bases lay in between.

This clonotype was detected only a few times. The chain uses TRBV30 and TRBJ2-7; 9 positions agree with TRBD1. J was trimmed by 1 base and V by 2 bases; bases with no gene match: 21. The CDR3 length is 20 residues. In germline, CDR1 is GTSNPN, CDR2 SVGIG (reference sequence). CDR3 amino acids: CAWSHPGTGIPNRRSYEQYF. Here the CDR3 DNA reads TGTGCCTGGAGTCATCCCGGGACAGGGATACCTAATCGGAGGTCCTACGAGCAGTACTTC.

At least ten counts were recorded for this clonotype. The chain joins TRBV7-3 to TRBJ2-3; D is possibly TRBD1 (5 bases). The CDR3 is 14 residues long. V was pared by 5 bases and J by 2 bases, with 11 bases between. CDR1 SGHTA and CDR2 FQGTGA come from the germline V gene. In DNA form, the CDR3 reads TGTGCCAGCAGCCTAAGGGGCGACACAGATACGCAGTATTTT. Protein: CASSLRGDTDTQYF.

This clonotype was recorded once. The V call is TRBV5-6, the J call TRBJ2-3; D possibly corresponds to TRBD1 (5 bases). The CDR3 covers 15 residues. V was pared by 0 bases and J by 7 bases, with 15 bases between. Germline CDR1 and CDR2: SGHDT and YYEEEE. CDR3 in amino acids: CASSLALGAEYTQYF. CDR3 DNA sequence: TGTGCCAGCAGCTTGGCCTTAGGGGCGGAGTATACGCAGTATTTT.

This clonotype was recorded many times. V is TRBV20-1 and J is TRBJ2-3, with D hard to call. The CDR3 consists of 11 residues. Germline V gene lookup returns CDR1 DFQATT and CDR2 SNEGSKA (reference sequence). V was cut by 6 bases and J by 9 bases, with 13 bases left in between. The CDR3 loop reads CSAQTLGTQYF. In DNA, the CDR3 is TGCAGTGCCCAAACTCTGGGGACGCAGTATTTT.

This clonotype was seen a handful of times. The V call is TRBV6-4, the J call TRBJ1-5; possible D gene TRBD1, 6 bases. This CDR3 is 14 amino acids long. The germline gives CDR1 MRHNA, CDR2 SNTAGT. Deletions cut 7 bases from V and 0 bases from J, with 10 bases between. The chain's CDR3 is CASTRTDSNQPQHF. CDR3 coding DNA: TGTGCCAGCACCAGGACAGATAGCAATCAGCCCCAGCATTTT.

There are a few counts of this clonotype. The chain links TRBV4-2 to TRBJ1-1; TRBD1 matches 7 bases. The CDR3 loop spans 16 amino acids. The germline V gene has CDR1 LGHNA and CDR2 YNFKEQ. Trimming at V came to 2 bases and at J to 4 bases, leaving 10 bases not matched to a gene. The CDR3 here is CASSQHHDRASTEAFF. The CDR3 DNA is TGTGCCAGCAGCCAACATCATGACAGGGCTAGCACTGAAGCTTTCTTT.

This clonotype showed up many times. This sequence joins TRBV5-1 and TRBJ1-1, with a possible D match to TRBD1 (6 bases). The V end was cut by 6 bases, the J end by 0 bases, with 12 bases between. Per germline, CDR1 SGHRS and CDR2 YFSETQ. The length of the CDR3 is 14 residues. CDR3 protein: CASKGEPLNTEAFF. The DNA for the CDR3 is TGCGCCAGCAAGGGGGAACCTCTGAACACTGAAGCTTTCTTT.

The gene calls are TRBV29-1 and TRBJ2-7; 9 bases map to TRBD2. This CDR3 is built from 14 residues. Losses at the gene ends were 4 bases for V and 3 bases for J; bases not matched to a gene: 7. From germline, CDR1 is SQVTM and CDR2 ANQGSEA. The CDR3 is CSVVFSGGFYEQYF. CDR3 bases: TGCAGCGTTGTCTTTAGCGGGGGATTCTACGAGCAGTACTTC.

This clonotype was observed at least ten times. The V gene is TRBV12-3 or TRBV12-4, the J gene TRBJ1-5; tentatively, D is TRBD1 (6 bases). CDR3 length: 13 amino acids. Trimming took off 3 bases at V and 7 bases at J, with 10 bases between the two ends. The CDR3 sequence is CASSLGGAQPQHF. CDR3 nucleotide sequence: TGTGCCAGCAGTTTGGGGGGGGCCCAGCCCCAGCATTTT.

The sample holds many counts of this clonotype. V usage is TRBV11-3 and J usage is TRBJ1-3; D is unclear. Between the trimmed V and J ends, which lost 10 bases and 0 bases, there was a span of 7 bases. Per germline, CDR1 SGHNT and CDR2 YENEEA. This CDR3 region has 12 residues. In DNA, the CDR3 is TGTGCCATTGACAACTCTGGAAACACCATATATTTT. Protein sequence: CAIDNSGNTIYF.

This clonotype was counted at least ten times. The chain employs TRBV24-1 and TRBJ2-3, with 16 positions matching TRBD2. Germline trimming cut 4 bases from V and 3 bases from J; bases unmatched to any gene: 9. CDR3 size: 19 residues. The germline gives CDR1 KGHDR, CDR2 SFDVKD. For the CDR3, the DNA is TGTGCCACCAGTGACTCCGGGACTAGCGGGGGGGCCGGGACAGATACGCAGTATTTT. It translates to CATSDSGTSGGAGTDTQYF.

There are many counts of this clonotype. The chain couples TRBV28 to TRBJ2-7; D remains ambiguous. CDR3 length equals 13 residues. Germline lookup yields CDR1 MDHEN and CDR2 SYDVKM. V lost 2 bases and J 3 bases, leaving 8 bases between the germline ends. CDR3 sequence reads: CASSLGVRYEQYF. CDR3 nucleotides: TGTGCCAGCAGTTTAGGCGTGCGCTACGAGCAGTACTTC.

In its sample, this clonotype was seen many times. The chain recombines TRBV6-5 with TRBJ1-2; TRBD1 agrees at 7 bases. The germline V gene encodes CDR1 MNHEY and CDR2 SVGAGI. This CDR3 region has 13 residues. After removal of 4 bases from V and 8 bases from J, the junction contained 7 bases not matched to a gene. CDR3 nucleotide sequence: TGTGCCAGCAGTTCGACAGGGTTTCGCGGCTACACCTTC. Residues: CASSSTGFRGYTF.

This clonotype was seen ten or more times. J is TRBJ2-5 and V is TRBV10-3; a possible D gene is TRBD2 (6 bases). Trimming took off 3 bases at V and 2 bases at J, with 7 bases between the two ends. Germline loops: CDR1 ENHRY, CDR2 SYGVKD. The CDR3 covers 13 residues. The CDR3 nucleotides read TGTGCCATCAGTGACGCGGGGCAAGAGACCCAGTACTTC. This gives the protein CAISDAGQETQYF.

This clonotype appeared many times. The CDR3 loop reads CASSVALTSGGQGEETQYF. DNA of the CDR3: TGTGCCAGCAGCGTAGCCTTGACTAGCGGGGGCCAGGGTGAAGAGACCCAGTACTTC. The chain joins TRBV9 to TRBJ2-5; 12 positions match TRBD2. The CDR3 totals 19 residues. V trimming: 0 bases; J trimming: 3 bases; junction bases outside the gene matches: 12. Germline values: CDR1 SGDLS, CDR2 YYNGEE. Complete variable domain (other parts from reference TRBV9 and TRBJ2-5): DSGVTQTPKHLITATGQRVTLRCSPRSGDLSVYWYQQSLDQGLQFLIQYYNGEERAKGNILERFSAQQFPDLHSELNLSSLELGDSALYFCASSVALTSGGQGEETQYFGPGTRLLVL.

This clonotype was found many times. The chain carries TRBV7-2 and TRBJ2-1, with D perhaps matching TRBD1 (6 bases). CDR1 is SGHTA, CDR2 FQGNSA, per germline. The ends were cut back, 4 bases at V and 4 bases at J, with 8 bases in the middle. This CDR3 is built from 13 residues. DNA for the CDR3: TGTGCCAGCAGCTCCGGGACATACAATGAGCAGTTCTTC. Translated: CASSSGTYNEQFF.

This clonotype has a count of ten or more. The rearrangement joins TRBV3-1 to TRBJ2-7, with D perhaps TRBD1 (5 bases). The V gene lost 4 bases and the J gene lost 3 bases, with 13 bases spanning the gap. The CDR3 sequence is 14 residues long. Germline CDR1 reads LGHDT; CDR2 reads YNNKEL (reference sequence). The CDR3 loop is CASSPGLVFYEQYF. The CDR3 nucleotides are TGTGCCAGCAGCCCAGGGCTTGTTTTCTACGAGCAGTACTTC.

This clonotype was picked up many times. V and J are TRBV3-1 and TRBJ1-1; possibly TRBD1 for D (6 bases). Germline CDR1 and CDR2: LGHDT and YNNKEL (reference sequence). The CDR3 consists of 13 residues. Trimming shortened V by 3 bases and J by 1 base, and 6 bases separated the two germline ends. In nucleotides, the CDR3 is TGTGCCAGCAGCCAGACAGGGAACACTGAAGCTTTCTTT. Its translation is CASSQTGNTEAFF.